A selection of T cell receptor beta chains follows, all from one sample in a study of spatial heterogeneity in lung cancer. One entry per CDR3 protein results from TCRdb running MiXCR on the 5' RACE reads. The sample lists thousands of distinct CDR3 sequences, 15% to 20% occurring once. The material sequenced was lung tumor tissue, taken at surgery. These receptors all stem from a male donor with early-stage non-small cell lung cancer. Both conserved end residues are part of each CDR3. Each record gives: clone size, J gene, D gene, V gene, CDR3 DNA, CDR3 protein. A D gene is named only where the DNA matches it firmly. Some rows mark clone size as missing; the rest say once, few, many or name a class of expanded clone.

medium-sized,TRBJ2-6,NA,TRBV11-2,TGTGCCAGCAGCCAACAGGGTCCCAACGTCCTGACTTTC,CASSQQGPNVLTF
medium-sized,TRBJ1-5,TRBD1,TRBV12-3/TRBV12-4,TGTGCCAGTAAAATGGGACAGGGAAATCAGCCCCAGCATTTT,CASKMGQGNQPQHF
large,TRBJ2-3,NA,TRBV13,TGTGCCAGCAGCTTAGGCGGCGGGGTTAGCACAGATACGCAGTATTTT,CASSLGGGVSTDTQYF
NA,TRBJ2-5,NA,TRBV7-6,TGTGCCAGCAGCTTAGGGACTGATCAAGAGACCCAGTACTTC,CASSLGTDQETQYF
many,TRBJ2-1,NA,TRBV7-2,TGTGCCAGCAGCTTAGGGATACAGTATGAGCAGTTCTTC,CASSLGIQYEQFF
few,TRBJ2-1,TRBD2,TRBV7-8,TGTGCCAGCAGCCTCCGACTAGCGGGGGGCTCGTACAATGAGCAGTTCTTC,CASSLRLAGGSYNEQFF
medium-sized,TRBJ2-2,TRBD2,TRBV7-7,TGTGCCAGCAGCCCCTCGGGGGGGGTGCCCGGGGAGCTGTTTTTT,CASSPSGGVPGELFF
medium-sized,TRBJ1-1,TRBD1,TRBV20-1,TGCAGTGCTATTCAGGGGGCGGTTAAAAACACTGAAGCTTTCTTT,CSAIQGAVKNTEAFF
many,TRBJ2-1,TRBD2,TRBV29-1,TGCAGCGTTGTGGGTCTAGCGGGGGGAAGGTCCTACAATGAGCAGTTCTTC,CSVVGLAGGRSYNEQFF
medium-sized,TRBJ2-1,NA,TRBV18,TGTGCCAGCTCACCAGGGGAAGGCCGGGGGTACAATGAGCAGTTCTTC,CASSPGEGRGYNEQFF
NA,TRBJ2-2,NA,TRBV11-1,TGTGCCAGCAGCTTAGCCTACGCGCATCGGAACACCGGGGAGCTGTTTTTT,CASSLAYAHRNTGELFF
NA,TRBJ2-4,NA,TRBV6-2/TRBV6-3,TGTGCCAGCAGTTACCGTAGCGGTCTAGCCAAAAACATTCAGTACTTC,CASSYRSGLAKNIQYF
many,TRBJ2-4,NA,TRBV18,TGTGCCAGCTCACCAAGCGGCAAGAGAAACATTCAGTACTTC,CASSPSGKRNIQYF
NA,TRBJ2-7,NA,TRBV7-9,TGTGCCAGCAGCCCAGACTCGCGGGGACGCGAGCAGTACTTC,CASSPDSRGREQYF
few,TRBJ2-5,NA,TRBV20-1,TGCAGTGCTAGAGAGAACTTCCAAGAGACCCAGTACTTC,CSARENFQETQYF
medium-sized,TRBJ2-7,NA,TRBV7-2,TGTGCCAGCAGCTTCGGGCCTAACTACGAGCAGTACTTC,CASSFGPNYEQYF
NA,TRBJ2-7,TRBD1,TRBV4-3,TGCGCCAGCAGTGAAGACAGGGGGCCACGGGAGCAGTACTTC,CASSEDRGPREQYF
medium-sized,TRBJ2-5,NA,TRBV28,TGTGCCAGCAGATTTCGGGACCAAGAGACCCAGTACTTC,CASRFRDQETQYF
medium-sized,TRBJ2-7,NA,TRBV2,TGTGCCAGCAGTTCAACAGGGCACGAGCAGTACTTC,CASSSTGHEQYF
NA,TRBJ1-5,NA,TRBV6-1,TGTGCCAGCATCTGGAGAGGGGAGGGCAATCAGCCCCAGCATTTT,CASIWRGEGNQPQHF
NA,TRBJ2-1,TRBD2,TRBV20-1,TGCAGTGCTAGACAAAGACTAGCTAGGAATGAGCAGTTCTTC,CSARQRLARNEQFF
NA,TRBJ2-3,NA,TRBV3-1,TGTGCCAGCAGGGGCGAGATCCCCACAGATACGCAGTATTTT,CASRGEIPTDTQYF
medium-sized,TRBJ2-2,NA,TRBV15,TGTGCCACCAGCAGAGATTTTCGGCAGGGGAGGACCGGGGAGCTGTTTTTT,CATSRDFRQGRTGELFF
medium-sized,TRBJ2-5,TRBD1,TRBV29-1,TGCAGCGCTGGACAGGTAATCGCCGAGACCCAGTACTTC,CSAGQVIAETQYF
many,TRBJ2-5,NA,TRBV28,TGTGCCAGCAGTTTTCAGGGAACGAAAGAGACCCAGTACTTC,CASSFQGTKETQYF
NA,TRBJ1-1,NA,TRBV20-1,TGCAGTGCTAGGGTAAACACTGAAGCTTTCTTT,CSARVNTEAFF
NA,TRBJ2-5,TRBD1,TRBV12-3/TRBV12-4,TGTGCCAGCAGTTCGGACAGGACCCAAGAGACCCAGTACTTC,CASSSDRTQETQYF
medium-sized,TRBJ2-5,NA,TRBV2,TGTGCCAGCAGTGATGATAGCCCGCCGTCCGCCCAGTACTTC,CASSDDSPPSAQYF
many,TRBJ1-4,NA,TRBV6-5,TGTGCCAGCAGTTTTGCAACTAATGAAAAACTGTTTTTT,CASSFATNEKLFF
medium-sized,TRBJ2-7,NA,TRBV9,TGTGCCAGCAGCAGGGGGTCCGCTAAGTCCTACGAGCAGTACTTC,CASSRGSAKSYEQYF
many,TRBJ1-5,NA,TRBV20-1,TGCAGTGCTAGACCGGGGGCGGGGGATCAGCCCCAGCATTTT,CSARPGAGDQPQHF
NA,TRBJ2-7,NA,TRBV5-1,TGCGCCAGCAGCTTGGGGACCTTGGACGAGCAGTACTTC,CASSLGTLDEQYF
medium-sized,TRBJ1-5,NA,TRBV11-2,TGTGCCAGCAGCCCGCAGGGAGGTCAGCCCCAGCATTTT,CASSPQGGQPQHF
few,TRBJ2-5,NA,TRBV18,TGTGCCAGCTCAGGAGGCCGCAGAGAGACCCAGTACTTC,CASSGGRRETQYF
medium-sized,TRBJ1-5,NA,TRBV5-6,TGTGCCAGCAGCATCCAGGACAGACCTTATAGCAATCAGCCCCAGCATTTT,CASSIQDRPYSNQPQHF
many,TRBJ1-2,NA,TRBV12-3/TRBV12-4,TGTGCCAGCAGTTTAGGGAGCGCTTATGGCTACACCTTC,CASSLGSAYGYTF
medium-sized,TRBJ1-1,NA,TRBV7-2,TGTGCCAGCAGCCCAAGGCTGAACACTGAAGCTTTCTTT,CASSPRLNTEAFF
NA,TRBJ1-1,NA,TRBV10-3,TGTGCCATTAGGGGTGACACTGAAGCTTTCTTT,CAIRGDTEAFF
few,TRBJ1-5,NA,TRBV6-2/TRBV6-3,TGTGCCAGCAGTTACGAAGGTCTGAGCAATCAGCCCCAGCATTTT,CASSYEGLSNQPQHF
many,TRBJ2-6,TRBD1,TRBV6-5,TGTGCCAGCAGTTACAACAGGGGCTACGTCCTGACTTTC,CASSYNRGYVLTF
large,TRBJ2-7,NA,TRBV3-1,TGTGCCAGCAGCCAAGGGTACGAGCAGTACTTC,CASSQGYEQYF
NA,TRBJ2-6,NA,TRBV5-6,TGTGCCAGCAGCTCCGGACAGATTGGGGCCAACGTCCTGACTTTC,CASSSGQIGANVLTF
NA,TRBJ2-7,NA,TRBV29-1,TGCAGCGTTCAGGGTTCGGGCGAGCAGTACTTC,CSVQGSGEQYF
many,TRBJ2-7,NA,TRBV29-1,TGCAGCGTTGTGGACGGGGGCGGTTACGAGCAGTACTTC,CSVVDGGGYEQYF